This TCR beta chain emerged from a study of PD-1 blockade in classical Hodgkin lymphoma. Germline CDR1 reads MNHEY; CDR2 reads SVGAGI. The CDR3 is made up of 12 amino acids. Trimming stripped 4 bases from V and 3 bases from J, with 7 bases between. The study, taken as a whole, reports: Exclusion was the outcome for patients who began nivolumab under 1 year after ASCT. Complete responders' baseline diversity resembled that of newly diagnosed patients.

Time point meaning: cycle 4 day 1 (C4D1), after 6 weeks of nivolumab. All trial patients relapsed after autologous stem cell transplantation. Here immunoSEQ multiplex PCR was the method, and the copy in TCRdb shows in-frame clones only, minus some. This table holds roughly 46,000 clones, about 75% found once. For this clone: What it binds is not known.

The source was peripheral blood mononuclear cells (PBMCs), collected before the fourth cycle of nivolumab. The rearrangement joins TRBV6-5 to TRBJ2-7; D possibly corresponds to TRBD2 (6 bases). The sequence came from a human donor with classical Hodgkin lymphoma. CDR3 bases: TGTGCCAGCAGTTTTAGCGGCTACGAGCAGTACTTC. It is translated as CASSFSGYEQYF.